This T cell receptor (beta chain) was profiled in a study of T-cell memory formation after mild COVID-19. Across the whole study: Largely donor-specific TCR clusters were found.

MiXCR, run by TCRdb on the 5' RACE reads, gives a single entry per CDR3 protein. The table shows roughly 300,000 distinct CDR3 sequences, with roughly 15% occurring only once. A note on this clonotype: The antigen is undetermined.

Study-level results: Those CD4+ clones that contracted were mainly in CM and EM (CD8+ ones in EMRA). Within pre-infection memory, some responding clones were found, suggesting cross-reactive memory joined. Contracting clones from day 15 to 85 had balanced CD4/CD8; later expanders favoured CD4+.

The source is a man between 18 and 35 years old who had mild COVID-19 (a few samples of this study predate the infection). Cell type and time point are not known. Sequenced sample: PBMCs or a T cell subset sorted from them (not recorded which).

In DNA form, the CDR3 reads TGCGCCAGCAGCGGGGACCAAGAGACCCAGTACTTC. Residues: CASSGDQETQYF. The genes are TRBV5-1 and TRBJ2-5; D is unclear. Germline-derived CDR1 and CDR2 are SGHRS and YFSETQ. This CDR3 contains 12 residues. The germline V and J ends were trimmed by 4 bases and 0 bases, with 4 bases remaining between them. Full variable domain (missing parts from reference TRBV5-1 and TRBJ2-5): KAGVTQTPRYLIKTRGQQVTLSCSPISGHRSVSWYQQTPGQGLQFLFEYFSETQRNKGNFPGRFSGRQFSNSRSEMNVSTLELGDSALYLCASSGDQETQYFGPGTRLLVL.